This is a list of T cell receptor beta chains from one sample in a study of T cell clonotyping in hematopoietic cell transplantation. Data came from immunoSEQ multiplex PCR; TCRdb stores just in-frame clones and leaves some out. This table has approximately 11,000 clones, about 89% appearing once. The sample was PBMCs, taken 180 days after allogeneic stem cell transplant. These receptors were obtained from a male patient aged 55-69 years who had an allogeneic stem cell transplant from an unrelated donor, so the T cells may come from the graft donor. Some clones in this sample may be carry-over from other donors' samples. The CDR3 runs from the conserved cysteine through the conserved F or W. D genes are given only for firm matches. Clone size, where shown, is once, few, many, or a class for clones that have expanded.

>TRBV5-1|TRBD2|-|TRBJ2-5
TGCGCCAGCAGCCCATTAGCGGGGGCCCAAGAGACCCAGTACTTC
CASSPLAGAQETQYF
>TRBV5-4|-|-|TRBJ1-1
TGTGCCAGCAGCCCCTGGAGGGGCGTATTTTCAGAAGAAGCTTTCTTT
CASSPWRGVFSEEAFF
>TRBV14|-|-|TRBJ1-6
TGTGCCAGCAGCCAAGGGCAGCAAAATTCACCCCTCCACTTT
CASSQGQQNSPLHF
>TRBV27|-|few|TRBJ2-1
TGTGCCAGCAGAGAAACAGGGCCGAACTACAATGAGCAGTTCTTC
CASRETGPNYNEQFF
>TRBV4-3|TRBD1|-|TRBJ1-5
TGCGCCAGCAGCCAAGAGAGGGGACAGGGTTATCAGCCCCAGCATTTT
CASSQERGQGYQPQHF
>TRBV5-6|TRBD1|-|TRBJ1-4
TGTGCCAGCAGCCCCAGGACAGGGTTGAATTCGGGCGAAAAACTGTTTTTT
CASSPRTGLNSGEKLFF
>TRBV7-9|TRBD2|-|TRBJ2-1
TGTGCCAGCAGCTCGACTAGCGGGGGTACCTACAATGAGCAGTTCTTC
CASSSTSGGTYNEQFF
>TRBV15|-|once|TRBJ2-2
TGTGCCACCAGCAGCTATACAACCACCGGGGAGCTGTTTTTT
CATSSYTTTGELFF
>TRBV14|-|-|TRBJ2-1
TGTGCCAGCAGCCAAGATTTGTGGGGCAATGAGCAGTTCTTC
CASSQDLWGNEQFF
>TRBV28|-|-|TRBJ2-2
TGTGCCAGCAGTTTTAGGTCGAACACCGGGGAGCTGTTTTTT
CASSFRSNTGELFF
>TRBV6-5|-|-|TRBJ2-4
TGTGCCAGCAGACCCGGGGGTCGCAAAAACATTCAGTACTTC
CASRPGGRKNIQYF
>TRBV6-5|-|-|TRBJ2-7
TGTGCCAGCAGTTACTTTGGGACCCCCTACGAGCAGTACTTC
CASSYFGTPYEQYF
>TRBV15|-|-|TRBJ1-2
TGTGCCACCAGCAGAGATAAGGGGACGGACTATGGCTACACCTTC
CATSRDKGTDYGYTF
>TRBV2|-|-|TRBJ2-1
TGTGCCAGCGGGGCGGATATCTACAATGAGCAGTTCTTC
CASGADIYNEQFF
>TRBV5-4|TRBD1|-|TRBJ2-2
TGTGCCAGCAGCAAGAAGACAGGGGCGAGCACCGGGGAGCTGTTTTTT
CASSKKTGASTGELFF
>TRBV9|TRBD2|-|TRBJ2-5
TGTGCCAGCAGCGTTAGCGGGGGGGAAGAGACCCAGTACTTC
CASSVSGGEETQYF
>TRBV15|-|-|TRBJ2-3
TGTGCCACCAGCGGGCTGTTCAATACGCAGTATTTT
CATSGLFNTQYF
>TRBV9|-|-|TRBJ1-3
TGTGCCAGCAGCGCAACAGGTGACACCATATATTTT
CASSATGDTIYF
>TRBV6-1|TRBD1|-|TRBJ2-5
TGTGCCAGCAGTGAAGGGACAGGGCAAGAGACCCAGTACTTC
CASSEGTGQETQYF
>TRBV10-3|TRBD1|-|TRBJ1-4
TGTGCCACGGGACAGGGGGTAGGGGAAAAACTGTTTTTT
CATGQGVGEKLFF
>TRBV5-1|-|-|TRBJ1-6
TGCGCCAGCAGCCAGACAGGTTATAATTCACCCCTCCACTTT
CASSQTGYNSPLHF
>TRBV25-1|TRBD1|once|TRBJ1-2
TGTGCCAGCAGTGACCACACAGGGGTGGGCGGCTACACCTTC
CASSDHTGVGGYTF
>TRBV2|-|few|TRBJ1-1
TGTGCCAGCAGTGTAGGGGAAGCTTTCTTT
CASSVGEAFF
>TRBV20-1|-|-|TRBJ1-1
TGCAGTGCCCGAGTGAACACTGAAGCTTTCTTT
CSARVNTEAFF
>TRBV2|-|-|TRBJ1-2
TGTGCCAGCAGTGAAGGTCCGGTGCTCGGTGGCTACACCTTC
CASSEGPVLGGYTF
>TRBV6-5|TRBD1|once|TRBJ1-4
TGTGCCAGCAGCAGTCAGGGGGCGCGATACGAAAAACTGTTTTTT
CASSSQGARYEKLFF
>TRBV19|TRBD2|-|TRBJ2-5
TGTGCCAGTAGCCTTACTAGCGGGGGTCAAGAGACCCAGTACTTC
CASSLTSGGQETQYF
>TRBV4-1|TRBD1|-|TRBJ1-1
TGCGCCAGCAGCCAAGACGCGGCAGGGGGCATTTGGAACACTGAAGCTTTCTTT
CASSQDAAGGIWNTEAFF
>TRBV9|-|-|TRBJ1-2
TGTGCCAGCAGCGGTACAGGTGGGGGCTATGGCTACACCTTC
CASSGTGGGYGYTF
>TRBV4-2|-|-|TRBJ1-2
TGTGCCAGCAGCCAAGGGGGCCAGGGCTACACCTTC
CASSQGGQGYTF
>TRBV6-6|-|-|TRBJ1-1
TGTGCCAGCAGTTACACGTCATCGAACACTGAAGCTTTCTTT
CASSYTSSNTEAFF
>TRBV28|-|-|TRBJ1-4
TGTGCCAGCAGTTTCACCAGCCGGGGATTTAATGAAAAACTGTTTTTT
CASSFTSRGFNEKLFF
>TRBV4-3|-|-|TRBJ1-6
TGCGCCAGCAGCCAAGATTTTAGGGCCTCGGGGTCACCCCTCCACTTT
CASSQDFRASGSPLHF
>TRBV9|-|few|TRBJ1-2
TGTGCCAGCAGCGTAGAACAGGGTTATGGCTACACCTTC
CASSVEQGYGYTF
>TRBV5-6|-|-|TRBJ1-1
TGTGCCAGCACCACTGTCACCGGGACACAGAACACTGAAGCTTTCTTT
CASTTVTGTQNTEAFF
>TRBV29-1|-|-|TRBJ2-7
TGCAGCGTTGAAGGACAGGGAGGCTACGAGCAGTACTTC
CSVEGQGGYEQYF
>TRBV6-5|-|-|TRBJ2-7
TGTGCCAGCAGTTCGAGGGGGCGGGGAGGCTACGAGCAGTACTTC
CASSSRGRGGYEQYF
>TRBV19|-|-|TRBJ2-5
TGTGCCAGTAGTAGATGGGACCAAGAGACCCAGTACTTC
CASSRWDQETQYF
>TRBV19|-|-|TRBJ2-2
TGTGCCAGCGGTACAGGGTTCGACACCGGGGAGCTGTTTTTT
CASGTGFDTGELFF
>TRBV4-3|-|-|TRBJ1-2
TGCGCCAGCAGCCAGGACAGACATACCTCCGGAGGTGGCTACACCTTC
CASSQDRHTSGGGYTF
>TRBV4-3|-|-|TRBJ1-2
TGCGCCAGCAGCCAAGTGGAGGGGGTAGTTAACTATGGCTACACCTTC
CASSQVEGVVNYGYTF
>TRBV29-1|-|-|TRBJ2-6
TGCAGCGTTTCAGGGTTCTCTGGGGCCAACGTCCTGACTTTC
CSVSGFSGANVLTF
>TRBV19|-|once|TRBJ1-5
TGTGCCAGTAGTATAGAAGGCGGAAGGGGACAGCCCCAGCATTTT
CASSIEGGRGQPQHF
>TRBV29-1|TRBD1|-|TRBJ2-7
TGCAGCGCTTCCGGGACAGCCTACGAGCAGTACTTC
CSASGTAYEQYF
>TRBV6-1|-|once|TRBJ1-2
TGTGCCGGAAGCCCAGGGAACTATGGCTACACCTTC
CAGSPGNYGYTF
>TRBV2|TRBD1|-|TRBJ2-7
TGTGCCAGCAGTGACGAGGGGGCAGGGGCCTACGAGCAGTACTTC
CASSDEGAGAYEQYF
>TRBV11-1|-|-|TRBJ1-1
TGTGCCAGCGCCCCCTGGGGTCCCACTGAAGCTTTCTTT
CASAPWGPTEAFF
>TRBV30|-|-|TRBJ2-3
TGTGCCTGGAGGCTGGGGGATACGCAGTATTTT
CAWRLGDTQYF
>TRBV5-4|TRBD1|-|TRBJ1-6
TGTGCCAGCAGCCAGACAGGGAATAATTCACCCCTCCACTTT
CASSQTGNNSPLHF
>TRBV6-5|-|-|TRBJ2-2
TGTGCCAGCAGTTACCACAGGGCCGGGGAGCTGTTTTTT
CASSYHRAGELFF
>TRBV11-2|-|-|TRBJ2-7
TGTGCCAGCAGCTCAGGGTACGAGCAGTACTTC
CASSSGYEQYF
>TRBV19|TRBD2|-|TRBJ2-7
TGTGCCAGTAGTATCGCTAGCGGGGCTTACGAGCAGTACTTC
CASSIASGAYEQYF